The source of this T cell receptor (beta chain) is a study of shared clonotypes between healthy human individuals. Study findings and constraints: Of the naive CD4 clonotypes, around 4.9% were shared across a few donors. Non-shared clonotypes had lower generation probabilities than clonotypes shared by all four sorted-subset donors.

V dropped 4 bases and J dropped 4 bases, with 11 bases sitting between them. Per the germline V gene, CDR1 is LNHDA and CDR2 is SQIVND (reference sequence). CDR3 size: 14 residues. The assay was immunoSEQ multiplex PCR, and TCRdb's table has in-frame clones only and misses some. The sample shows fewer than 1.4 million clones, 75% to 85% of them seen only once. On this clone: Its antigen is still unknown.

This chain connects TRBV19 to TRBJ1-5, with D unclear. Sequencing was done on a sample of memory CD4+ T cells from PBMCs. Subset of the sample: CD45RA-negative fraction. This sequence originates from a man between 18 and 29 years old in good health. Some clones in this sample may be carry-over from other donors' samples. The CDR3 coding sequence is TGTGCCAGTAGTAGTGGACTTTTAAATCAGCCCCAGCATTTT. This sequence encodes CASSSGLLNQPQHF. Variable domain in full (rest from reference TRBV19 and TRBJ1-5): DGGITQSPKYLFRKEGQNVTLSCEQNLNHDAMYWYRQDPGQGLRLIYYSQIVNDFQKGDIAEGYSVSREKKESFPLTVTSAQKNPTAFYLCASSSGLLNQPQHFGDGTRLSIL.